This entry is about one T cell receptor beta chain. Its target is not known. These gene names are mouse names. The read ends 4 residues early relative to the CDR3; the germline J gene fills the gap. CDR1 and CDR2 (germline): NSQYPW, LRSPGD (reference sequence). The CDR3 is 15 residues long. These data belong to a study of CD8+ T cells in alopecia areata. Study as a whole: Each recipient was an approximately 6-11-week-old female C3H/HeJ mouse given skin from a 6-12-month-old C3H/HeJ donor with spontaneous alopecia.

The authors extracted RNA and reverse transcribed it into cDNA as the sequencing template. Clones were sequenced by immunoSEQ multiplex PCR, and TCRdb holds only the in-frame ones, with some missing. Observed in the sample are about 300,000 clones, none of them singletons. Cells pooled from cutaneous lymph nodes were sorted on CD4, CD8alpha, NKG2D, NKG2ACE and other markers. Broader study findings: With patients, TCR sharing proved less clear than in mice, a difference possibly related to HLA. Lesional tissue from the scalp (especially in alopecia totalis/universalis) showed higher clonality than normal scalp. Scalp sample sequencing also detects resident alphabeta T cells of normal skin.

This chain uses TRBV1 with TRBJ2-5, with TRBD2 as a possible D gene (7 bases). Material: CD4+ T cells sorted from a lymph node. The receptor comes from a C3H/HeJ mouse with alopecia areata. The MHC haplotype recorded for the strain is H2-k. This chain's CDR3 is CTCSADTGGADTQYF. The sequenced CDR3 bases are TGCACCTGCAGTGCAGATACGGGGGGCGCAGAC.